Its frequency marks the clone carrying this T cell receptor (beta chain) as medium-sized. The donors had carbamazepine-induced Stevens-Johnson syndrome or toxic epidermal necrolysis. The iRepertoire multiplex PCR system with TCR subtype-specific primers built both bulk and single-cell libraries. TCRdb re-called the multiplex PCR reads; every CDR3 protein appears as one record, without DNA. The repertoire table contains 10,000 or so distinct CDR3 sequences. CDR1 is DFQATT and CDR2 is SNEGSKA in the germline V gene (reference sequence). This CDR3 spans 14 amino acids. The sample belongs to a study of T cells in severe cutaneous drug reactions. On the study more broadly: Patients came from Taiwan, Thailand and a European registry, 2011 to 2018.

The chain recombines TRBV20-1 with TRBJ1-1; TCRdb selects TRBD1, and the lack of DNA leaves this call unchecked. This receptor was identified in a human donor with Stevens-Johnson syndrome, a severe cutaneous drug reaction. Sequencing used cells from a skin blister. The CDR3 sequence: CSGSRQGSGLEAFF.